The present T cell receptor beta chain was sequenced within a study of CD8+CD57+ T cells in acquired aplastic anemia. At the level of the study: Recorded DNA amounts for sorted CD4+ and CD8+ cells had an average of approximately 2.9 ug.

Genomic DNA provided the template from which TCR beta VDJ and CDR3 profiles were obtained. One entry per CDR3 protein results from TCRdb running MiXCR on the reads. The profile covers 150,000 to 200,000 distinct CDR3 sequences, with 50% to 75% appearing a single time and 35% to 55% taken by the ten largest. Findings and caveats of the study: Comparison of patients with controls identified approximately 28 shared CD8+ CDR3 sequences. Patients did not significantly differ from controls in CD8+ Simpson's diversity.

Per germline, CDR1 SGHRS and CDR2 YFSETQ. The CDR3 runs to 14 residues. The V segment lost 3 bases and the J segment 3 bases; nucleotides outside the gene matches: 2. Points on this clonotype: Its target is not known.

The chain recombines TRBV5-1 with TRBJ1-3; 8 nucleotides match TRBD1. What was sequenced was sorted CD4+, CD8+, or CD8+CD57+ T cells (not recorded which) from PBMCs. The receptor comes from a human donor with severe aplastic anemia or a healthy control (not recorded which). The CDR3 is CASSSGGLGNTIYF. The CDR3 DNA is TGCGCCAGCAGCTCAGGGGGCCTTGGAAACACCATATATTTT.